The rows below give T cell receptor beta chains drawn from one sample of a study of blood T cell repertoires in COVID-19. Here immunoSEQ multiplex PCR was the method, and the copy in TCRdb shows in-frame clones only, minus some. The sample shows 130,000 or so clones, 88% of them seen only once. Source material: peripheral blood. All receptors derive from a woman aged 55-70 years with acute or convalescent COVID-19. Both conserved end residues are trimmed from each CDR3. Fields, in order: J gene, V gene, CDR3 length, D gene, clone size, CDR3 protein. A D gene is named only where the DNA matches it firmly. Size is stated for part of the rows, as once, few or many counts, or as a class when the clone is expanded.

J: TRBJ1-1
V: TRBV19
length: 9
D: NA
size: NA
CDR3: ATAENTEAF

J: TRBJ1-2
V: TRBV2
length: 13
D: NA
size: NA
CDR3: ASSDPTKGDYGYT

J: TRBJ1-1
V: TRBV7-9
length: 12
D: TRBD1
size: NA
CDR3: ASSRTGSNTEAF

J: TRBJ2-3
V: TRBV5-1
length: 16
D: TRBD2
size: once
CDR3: ASSFIGLAGVSTDTQY

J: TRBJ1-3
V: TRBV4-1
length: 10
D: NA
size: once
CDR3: ASSPGGNTIY

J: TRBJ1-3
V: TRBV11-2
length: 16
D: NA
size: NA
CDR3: ASSPPGGDLRTGNTIY

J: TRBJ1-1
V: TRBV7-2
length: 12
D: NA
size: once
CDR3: ASSLVVVTTEAF

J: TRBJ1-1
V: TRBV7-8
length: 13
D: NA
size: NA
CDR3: ASSLTRGGQTEAF

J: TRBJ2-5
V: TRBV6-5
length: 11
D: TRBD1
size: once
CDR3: ASRDRGPETQY

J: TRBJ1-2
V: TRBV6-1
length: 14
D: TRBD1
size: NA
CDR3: ASSEVAGGQGYGYT

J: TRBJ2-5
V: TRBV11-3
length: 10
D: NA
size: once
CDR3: ASSDRQETQY

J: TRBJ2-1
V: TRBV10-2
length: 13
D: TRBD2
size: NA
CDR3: ASRGDGPSYNEQF

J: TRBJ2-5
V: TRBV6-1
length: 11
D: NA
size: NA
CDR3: ASSEQGGKTQY

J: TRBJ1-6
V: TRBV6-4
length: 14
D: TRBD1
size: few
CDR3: ASSARGDSANSPLH

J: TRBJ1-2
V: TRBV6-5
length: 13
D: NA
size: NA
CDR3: ASTQTGGRYYGYT

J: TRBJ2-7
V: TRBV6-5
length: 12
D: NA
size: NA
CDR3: ASSRESPAYEQY

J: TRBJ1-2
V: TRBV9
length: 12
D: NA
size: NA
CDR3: ASSEATANYGYT

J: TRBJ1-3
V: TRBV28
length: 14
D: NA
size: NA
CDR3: ASSRDRPPSGNTIY

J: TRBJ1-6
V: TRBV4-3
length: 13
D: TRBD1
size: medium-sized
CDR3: ASSQDSGQGSPLH

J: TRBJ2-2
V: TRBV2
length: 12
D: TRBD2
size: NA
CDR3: ASKRGANTGELF

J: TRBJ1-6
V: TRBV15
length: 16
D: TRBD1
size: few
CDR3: ATSGPPGQGAYNSPLH

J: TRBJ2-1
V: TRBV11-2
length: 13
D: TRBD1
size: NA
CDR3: ASSLEDRGFDEQF

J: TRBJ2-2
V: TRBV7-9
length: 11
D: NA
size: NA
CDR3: ASSLGGNRELF

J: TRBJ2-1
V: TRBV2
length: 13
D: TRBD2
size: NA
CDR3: ASNLAGGQINEQF

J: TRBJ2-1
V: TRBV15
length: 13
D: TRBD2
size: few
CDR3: ATSSLTSGYNEQF

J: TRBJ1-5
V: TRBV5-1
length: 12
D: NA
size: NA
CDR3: ASSLYTGYQPQH

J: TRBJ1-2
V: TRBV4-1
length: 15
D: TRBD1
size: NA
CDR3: ASSQTDRGPRGYGYT

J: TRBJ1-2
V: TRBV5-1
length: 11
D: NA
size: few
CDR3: ASSGGTSFGYT

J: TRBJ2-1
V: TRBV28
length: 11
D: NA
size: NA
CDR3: ASTRALYNEQF

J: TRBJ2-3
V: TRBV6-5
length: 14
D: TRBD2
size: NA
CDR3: ASSYPGGPSTDTQY

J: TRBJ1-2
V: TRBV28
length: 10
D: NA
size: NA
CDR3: ASREAWYGYT

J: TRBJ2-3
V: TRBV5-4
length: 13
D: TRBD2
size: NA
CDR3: ASGVAGGSTDTQY

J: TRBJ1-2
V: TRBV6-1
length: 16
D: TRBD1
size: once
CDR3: ASSEPNRLRQGPGGYT

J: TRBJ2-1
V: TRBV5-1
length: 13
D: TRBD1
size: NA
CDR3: ASSYPGTGLNEQF

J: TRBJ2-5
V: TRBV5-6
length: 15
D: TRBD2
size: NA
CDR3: ASSLILAGAPRETQY

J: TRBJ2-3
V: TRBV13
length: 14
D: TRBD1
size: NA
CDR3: ASSLARTGGTDTQY

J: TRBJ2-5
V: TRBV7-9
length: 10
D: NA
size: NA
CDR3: ASSRDLETQY

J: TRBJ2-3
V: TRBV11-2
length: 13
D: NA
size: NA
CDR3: ASSPRRGSTDTQY

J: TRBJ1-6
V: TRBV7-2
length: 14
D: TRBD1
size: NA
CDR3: ASSRDRAGYNSPLH

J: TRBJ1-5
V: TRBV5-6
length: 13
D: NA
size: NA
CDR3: ASSLGTGSNQPQH

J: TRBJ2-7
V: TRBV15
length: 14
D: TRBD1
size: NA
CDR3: ATSRELGGQGAEQY

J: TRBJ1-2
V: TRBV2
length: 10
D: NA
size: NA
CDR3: ASILGADGYT

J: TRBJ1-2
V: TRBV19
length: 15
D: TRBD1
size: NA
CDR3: ASSQQLGTGGRDGYT

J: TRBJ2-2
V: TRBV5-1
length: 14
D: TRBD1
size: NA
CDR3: ASSWWDRDGTGELF

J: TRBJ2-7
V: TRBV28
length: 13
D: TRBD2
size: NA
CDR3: ASTRTSGGLGEQY

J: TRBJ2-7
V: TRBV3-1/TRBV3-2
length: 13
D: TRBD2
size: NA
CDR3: ASSQVAGASYEQY

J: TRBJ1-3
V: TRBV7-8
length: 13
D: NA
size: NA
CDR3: ASSLALGPVDTIY

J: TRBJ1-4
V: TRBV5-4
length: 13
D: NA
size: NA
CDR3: ASSSARGTNEKLF

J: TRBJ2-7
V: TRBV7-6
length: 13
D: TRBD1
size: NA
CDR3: ASSLTRDSSYEQY

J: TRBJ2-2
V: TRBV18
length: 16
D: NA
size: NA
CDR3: ASSPHEIRELNTGELF

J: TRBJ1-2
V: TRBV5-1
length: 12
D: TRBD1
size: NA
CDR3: ASSSGQGAFGYT

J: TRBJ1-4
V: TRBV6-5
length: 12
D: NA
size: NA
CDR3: ASSPEFAGEKLF

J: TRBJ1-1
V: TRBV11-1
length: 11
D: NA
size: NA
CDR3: AIRTEMNTEAF

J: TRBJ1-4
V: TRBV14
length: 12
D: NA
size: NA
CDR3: ASSRYSNNEKLF